This T cell receptor beta chain comes out of a study of blood T cell repertoires in COVID-19. Study background: PBMCs, B-cell-depleted T cells, or T cells provided the cDNA or gDNA that made up the material.

Trimming left V 4 bases short and J 0 bases short, with 8 bases between. Germline V gene lookup returns CDR1 KGHDR and CDR2 SFDVKD. The CDR3 extends over 14 amino acids. Enrollment of patients from Seattle took place during active infection, with longitudinal follow-up. A single count supports this clone. Authors' methods: Amplification from reference gene primers served as the basis for estimated nucleated cell counts. The protocol was immunoSEQ multiplex PCR, while the TCRdb copy is restricted to in-frame clones and leaves out a portion. V and J calls and clone size are copied from that table; D and trimming were computed from the DNA. The sample holds 200,000 to 250,000 clones; 85% are singletons and the top ten take 5.1%.

Sequencing input: peripheral blood. This clonotype was sampled from a man aged 50-59 years with COVID-19, enrolled during active disease. This sequence joins TRBV24-1 and TRBJ1-2; no clear D gene. DNA of the CDR3: TGTGCCACCAGTGACCCGACTACTAACTATGGCTACACCTTC. Protein product: CATSDPTTNYGYTF.